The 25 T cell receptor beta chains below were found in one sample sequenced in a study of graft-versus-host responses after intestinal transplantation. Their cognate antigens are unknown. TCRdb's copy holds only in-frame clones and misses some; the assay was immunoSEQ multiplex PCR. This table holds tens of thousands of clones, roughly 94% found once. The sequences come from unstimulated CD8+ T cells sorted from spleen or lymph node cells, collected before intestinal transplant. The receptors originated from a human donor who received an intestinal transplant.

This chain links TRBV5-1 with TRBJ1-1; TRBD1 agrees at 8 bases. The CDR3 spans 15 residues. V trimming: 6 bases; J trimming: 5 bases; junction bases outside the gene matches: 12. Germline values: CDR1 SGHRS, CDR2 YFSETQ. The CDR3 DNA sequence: TGCGCCAGCAATGATCCGGACAGGGATCGAACTGAAGCTTTCTTT. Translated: CASNDPDRDRTEAFF.

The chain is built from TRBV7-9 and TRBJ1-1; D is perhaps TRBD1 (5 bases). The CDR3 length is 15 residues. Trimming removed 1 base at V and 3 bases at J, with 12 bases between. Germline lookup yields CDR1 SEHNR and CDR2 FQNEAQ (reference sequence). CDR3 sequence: CASSLVQGRDTEAFF. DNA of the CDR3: TGTGCCAGCAGCTTAGTTCAGGGCAGGGACACTGAAGCTTTCTTT.

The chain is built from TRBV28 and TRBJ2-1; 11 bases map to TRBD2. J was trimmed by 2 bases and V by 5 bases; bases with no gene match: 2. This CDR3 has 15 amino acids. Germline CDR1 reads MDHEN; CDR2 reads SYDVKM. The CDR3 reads CASSGTSGTYNEQFF. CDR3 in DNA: TGTGCCAGCAGTGGGACTAGCGGCACCTACAATGAGCAGTTCTTC.

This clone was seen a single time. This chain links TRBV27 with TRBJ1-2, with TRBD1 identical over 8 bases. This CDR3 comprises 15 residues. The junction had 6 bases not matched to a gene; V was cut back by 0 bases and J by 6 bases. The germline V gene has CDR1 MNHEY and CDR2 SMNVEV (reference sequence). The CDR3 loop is CASSLSRTGSHGYTF. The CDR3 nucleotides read TGTGCCAGCAGTTTATCAAGGACAGGGTCCCATGGCTACACCTTC.

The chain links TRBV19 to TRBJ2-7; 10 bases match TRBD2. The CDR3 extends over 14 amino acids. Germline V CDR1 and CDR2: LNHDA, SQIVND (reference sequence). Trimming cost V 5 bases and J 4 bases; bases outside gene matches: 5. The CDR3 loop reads CASSPSGSQYEQYF. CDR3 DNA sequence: TGTGCCAGTAGTCCTAGCGGGAGTCAGTACGAGCAGTACTTC.

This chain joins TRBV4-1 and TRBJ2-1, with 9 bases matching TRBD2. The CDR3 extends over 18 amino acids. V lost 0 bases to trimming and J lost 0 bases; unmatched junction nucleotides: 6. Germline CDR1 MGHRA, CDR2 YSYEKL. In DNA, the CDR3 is TGCGCCAGCAGCCAAGATGGCGGGAGGGCCGGCTCCTACAATGAGCAGTTCTTC. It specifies CASSQDGGRAGSYNEQFF.

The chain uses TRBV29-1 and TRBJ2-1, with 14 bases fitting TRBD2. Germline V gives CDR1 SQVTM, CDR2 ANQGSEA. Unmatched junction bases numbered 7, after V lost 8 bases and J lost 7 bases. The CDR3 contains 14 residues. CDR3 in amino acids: CSFSGTSGSNEQFF. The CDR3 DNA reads TGCAGCTTTTCCGGGACTAGCGGGAGTAATGAGCAGTTCTTC.

The CDR3 DNA is TGTGCCAGCAGCCCCGGGACAGGTCCGATGAACACTGAAGCTTTCTTT. Encoded protein: CASSPGTGPMNTEAFF. The chain carries TRBV28 and TRBJ1-1; 8 bases map to TRBD1. The V and J ends lost 6 bases and 0 bases, in that order; junction bases with no gene match: 9. The CDR3 totals 16 residues. The germline gives CDR1 MDHEN, CDR2 SYDVKM.

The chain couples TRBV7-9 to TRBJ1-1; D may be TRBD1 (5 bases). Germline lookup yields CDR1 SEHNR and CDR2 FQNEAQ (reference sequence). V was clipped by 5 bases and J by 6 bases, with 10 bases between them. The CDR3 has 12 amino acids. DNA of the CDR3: TGTGCCAGCAGCCCTCAGGGATCTGAAGCTTTCTTT. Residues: CASSPQGSEAFF.

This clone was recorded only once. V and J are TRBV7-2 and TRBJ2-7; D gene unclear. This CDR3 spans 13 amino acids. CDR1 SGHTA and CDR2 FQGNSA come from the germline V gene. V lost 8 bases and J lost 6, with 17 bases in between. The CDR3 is CASADLNHGEQYF. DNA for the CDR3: TGTGCCAGCGCCGACCTCAACCACGGCGAGCAGTACTTC.

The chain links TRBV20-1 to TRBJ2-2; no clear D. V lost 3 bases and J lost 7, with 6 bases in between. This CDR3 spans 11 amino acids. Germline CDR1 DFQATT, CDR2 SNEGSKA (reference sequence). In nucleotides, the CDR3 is TGCAGTGCTAGGGACGGCGGGGAGCTGTTTTTT. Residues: CSARDGGELFF.

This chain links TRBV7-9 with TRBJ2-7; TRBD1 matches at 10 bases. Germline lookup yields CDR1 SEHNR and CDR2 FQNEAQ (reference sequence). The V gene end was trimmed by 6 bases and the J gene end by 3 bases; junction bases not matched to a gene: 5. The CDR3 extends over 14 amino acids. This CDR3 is CASSYDRGLYEQYF. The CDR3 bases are TGTGCCAGCAGTTACGACAGGGGGCTCTACGAGCAGTACTTC.

In DNA form, the CDR3 reads TGCGCCAGCAGCTTGAACTCTGCTCAGGGCCGGTCCGATTCGTTGTTGGATACGCAGTATTTT. Protein sequence: CASSLNSAQGRSDSLLDTQYF. The chain is built from TRBV5-1 and TRBJ2-3; D is possibly TRBD1 (5 bases). V was clipped by 1 base and J by 6 bases, with 33 bases between them. This CDR3 has 21 amino acids. CDR1 is SGHRS and CDR2 is YFSETQ in the germline V gene.

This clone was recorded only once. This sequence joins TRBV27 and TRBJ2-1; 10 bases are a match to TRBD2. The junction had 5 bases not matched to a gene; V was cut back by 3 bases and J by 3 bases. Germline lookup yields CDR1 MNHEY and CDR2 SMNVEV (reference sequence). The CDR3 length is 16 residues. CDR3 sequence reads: CASSFLPSGSYNEQFF. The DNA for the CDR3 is TGTGCCAGCAGTTTCCTACCTAGCGGGAGCTACAATGAGCAGTTCTTC.

CDR3 sequence (DNA): TGTGCCAGCAGCTTAGGGAGGTCAGGCCAAGAGACCCAGTACTTC. Translation gives CASSLGRSGQETQYF. This sequence joins TRBV7-9 and TRBJ2-5; TRBD2 is a possible D gene (5 bases). CDR1 and CDR2 (germline): SEHNR, FQNEAQ (reference sequence). The CDR3 spans 15 residues. V was clipped by 1 base and J by 1 base, with 10 bases between them.

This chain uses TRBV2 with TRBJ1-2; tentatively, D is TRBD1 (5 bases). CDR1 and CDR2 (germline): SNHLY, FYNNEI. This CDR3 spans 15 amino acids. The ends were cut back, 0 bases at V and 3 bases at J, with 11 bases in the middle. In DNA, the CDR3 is TGTGCCAGCAGTGAAGCGGGGCAGCACTACTATGGCTACACCTTC. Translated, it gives CASSEAGQHYYGYTF.

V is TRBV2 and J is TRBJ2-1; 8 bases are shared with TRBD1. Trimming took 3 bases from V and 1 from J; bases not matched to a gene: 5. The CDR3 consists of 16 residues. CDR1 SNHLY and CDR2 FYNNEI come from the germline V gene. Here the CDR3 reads CASSDLYRGSYNEQFF. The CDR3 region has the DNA TGTGCCAGCAGTGACCTGTACAGGGGGTCCTACAATGAGCAGTTCTTC. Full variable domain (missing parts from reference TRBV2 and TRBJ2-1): EPEVTQTPSHQVTQMGQEVILRCVPISNHLYFYWYRQILGQKVEFLVSFYNNEISEKSEIFDDQFSVERPDGSNFTLKIRSTKLEDSAMYFCASSDLYRGSYNEQFFGPGTRLTVL.

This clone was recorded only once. This CDR3 is CASSLWGGYLGTEAFF. The CDR3 DNA reads as TGTGCCAGCAGCTTGTGGGGAGGATATTTGGGCACTGAAGCTTTCTTT. The V gene is TRBV5-6, the J gene TRBJ1-1; no clear D. Germline V gene sequence: CDR1 SGHDT, CDR2 YYEEEE. With 1 base removed from V and 4 bases from J, the gap between germline ends came to 17 bases. The CDR3 loop spans 16 amino acids.

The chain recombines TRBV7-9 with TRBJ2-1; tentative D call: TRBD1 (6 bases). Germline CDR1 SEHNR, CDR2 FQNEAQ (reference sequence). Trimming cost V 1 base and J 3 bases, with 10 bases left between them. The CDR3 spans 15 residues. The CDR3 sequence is CASSLDRVNYNEQFF. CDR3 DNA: TGTGCCAGCAGCTTAGACAGGGTCAACTACAATGAGCAGTTCTTC.

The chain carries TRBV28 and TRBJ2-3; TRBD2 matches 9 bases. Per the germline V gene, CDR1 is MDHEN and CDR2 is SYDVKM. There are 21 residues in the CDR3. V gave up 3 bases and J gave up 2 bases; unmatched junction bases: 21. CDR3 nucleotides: TGTGCCAGCAGTTTCCGCCGACAGGGCGCTCTAGCGGGACAACTCACAGATACGCAGTATTTT. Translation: CASSFRRQGALAGQLTDTQYF.

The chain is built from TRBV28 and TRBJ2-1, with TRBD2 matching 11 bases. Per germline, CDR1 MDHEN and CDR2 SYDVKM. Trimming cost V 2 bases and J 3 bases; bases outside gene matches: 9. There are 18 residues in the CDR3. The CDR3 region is CASSLDRTGLAGYNEQFF. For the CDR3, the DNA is TGTGCCAGCAGTTTAGACCGTACCGGACTAGCGGGCTACAATGAGCAGTTCTTC.

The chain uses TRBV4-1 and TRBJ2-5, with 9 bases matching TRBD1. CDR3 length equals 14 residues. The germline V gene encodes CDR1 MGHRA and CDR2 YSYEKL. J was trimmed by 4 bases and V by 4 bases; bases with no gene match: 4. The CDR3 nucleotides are TGCGCCAGCAGCCTAGGGACAGGGCGAGAGACCCAGTACTTC. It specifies CASSLGTGRETQYF.

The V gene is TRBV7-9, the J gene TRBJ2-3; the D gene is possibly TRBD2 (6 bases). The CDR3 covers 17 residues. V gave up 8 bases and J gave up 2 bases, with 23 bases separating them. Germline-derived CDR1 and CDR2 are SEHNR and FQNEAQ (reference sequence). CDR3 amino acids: CASPDPLRDFDTDTQYF. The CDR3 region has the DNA TGTGCCAGCCCCGACCCCCTCCGGGACTTTGACACAGATACGCAGTATTTT.

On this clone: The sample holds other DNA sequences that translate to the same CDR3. The CDR3 region is CASSLRGLAGGQQFF. DNA for the CDR3: TGCGCCAGCAGCTTGCGGGGGCTAGCGGGAGGCCAGCAGTTCTTC. This chain links TRBV5-1 with TRBJ2-1, with TRBD2 matching over 11 bases. Looked up from germline, CDR1 is SGHRS and CDR2 is YFSETQ. V lost 1 base, J lost 11 bases, and 8 bases stayed unmatched. The CDR3 totals 15 residues.

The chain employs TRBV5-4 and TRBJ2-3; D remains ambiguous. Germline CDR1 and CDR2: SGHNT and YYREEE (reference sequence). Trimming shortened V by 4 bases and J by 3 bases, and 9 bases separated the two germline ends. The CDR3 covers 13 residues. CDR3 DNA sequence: TGTGCCAGCAGCCTTATACGTACAGATACGCAGTATTTT. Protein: CASSLIRTDTQYF. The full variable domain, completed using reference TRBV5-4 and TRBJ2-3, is ETGVTQSPTHLIKTRGQQVTLRCSSQSGHNTVSWYQQALGQGPQFIFQYYREEENGRGNFPPRFSGLQFPNYSSELNVNALELDDSALYLCASSLIRTDTQYFGPGTRLTVL.